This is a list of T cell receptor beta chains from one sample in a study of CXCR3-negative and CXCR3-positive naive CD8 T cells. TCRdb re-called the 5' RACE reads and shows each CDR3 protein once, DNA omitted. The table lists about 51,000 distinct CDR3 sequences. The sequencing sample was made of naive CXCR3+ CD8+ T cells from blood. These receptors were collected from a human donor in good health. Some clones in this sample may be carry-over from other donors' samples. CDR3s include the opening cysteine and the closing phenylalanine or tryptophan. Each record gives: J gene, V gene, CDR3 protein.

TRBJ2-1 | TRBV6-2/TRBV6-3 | CASSLAGGSNEQFF
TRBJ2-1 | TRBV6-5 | CASSYLAAYNEQFF
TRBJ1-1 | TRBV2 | CASMRGQGALGTEAFF
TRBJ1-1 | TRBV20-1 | CSARSGNTEAFF
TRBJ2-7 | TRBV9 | CASSVNSGTVVSYEQYF
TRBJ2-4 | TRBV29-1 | CSVARGENIQYF
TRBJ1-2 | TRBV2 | CASGERARDSIYGYTF
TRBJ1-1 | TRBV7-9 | CASSLGTGGRRTEAFF
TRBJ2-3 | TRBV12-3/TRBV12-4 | CASSPLGPGDTQYF
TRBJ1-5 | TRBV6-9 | CASSPPDRQLSNQPQHF
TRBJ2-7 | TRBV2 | CASRLGTSGGPSSYEQYF
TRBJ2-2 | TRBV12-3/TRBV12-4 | CASSLVQGDTGELFF